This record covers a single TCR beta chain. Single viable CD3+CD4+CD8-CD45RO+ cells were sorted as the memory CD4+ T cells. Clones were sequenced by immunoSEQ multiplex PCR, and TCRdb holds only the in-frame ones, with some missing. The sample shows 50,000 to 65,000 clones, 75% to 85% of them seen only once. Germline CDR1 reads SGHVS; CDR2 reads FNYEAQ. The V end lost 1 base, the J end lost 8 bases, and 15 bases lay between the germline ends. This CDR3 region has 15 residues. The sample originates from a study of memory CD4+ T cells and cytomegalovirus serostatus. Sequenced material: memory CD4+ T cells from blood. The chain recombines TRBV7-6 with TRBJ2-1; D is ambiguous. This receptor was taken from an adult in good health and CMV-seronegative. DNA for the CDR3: TGTGCCAGCAGCTTAGGAGTCAACGCCCGGGATGAGCAGTTCTTC. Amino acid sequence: CASSLGVNARDEQFF.